Detailed here is one T cell receptor beta chain. This clone was detected only a few times. The clone's antigen remains unknown. Base qualities were left out, and no much larger clone turns up one base away. Participants in the prospective study were enrolled through a virtual design, were aged roughly 18 to 100 years, and lived in some 24 United States geographic areas. In the prospective study, cohorts were assigned on the basis of participant-reported clinical history obtained from a screening survey and a study questionnaire. For ImmuneRACE Cohort 3, a participant was defined as recovered based on two consecutive negative NP/OP PCR tests, clearance by a healthcare professional, or resolution of symptoms. Each participant in the prospective study had whole blood, serum and a nasopharyngeal or oropharyngeal swab collected by mobile phlebotomists. Prospective study participants could optionally give additional blood draws and questionnaires over a roughly 2-month period. Before DNA extraction, blood samples from the prospective study were shipped at room temperature or frozen.

The CDR3 starts with the cysteine, ends with the phenylalanine, and has 21 residues. The read is trimmed to its CDR3 DNA, 63 bases read in frame from base 1. CDR1 SGHDN and CDR2 FVKESK were looked up in the germline V gene. Trimming accounts for 0 bases at V and 0 bases at J, while the number of junction bases matched to no gene is 16. This sample was included in a study of blood T cell repertoires in COVID-19 (TCRdb year 2020). Context from the whole study: Collaborator samples came from the United States, Italy and Spain and covered acute and convalescent phases of COVID-19. The prospective study material was composed of cDNA or gDNA derived from T cells, B-cell-depleted T cells, or PBMCs. Subjects who had been exposed to COVID-19, were actively infected with it, or had recovered from it provided the deeply sampled blood TCRbeta repertoires that made up the dataset. The repertoires were released in a freely available public database intended as a resource for research on the immune response to SARS-CoV-2. Samples came from the ongoing ImmuneRACE study (first 160 participants) plus 1,254 subjects from 6 global collaborators. The sample metadata nearly always contained a de-identified subject ID, COVID-19 status, age in years and sex. Where available, HLA class I and class II types were obtained from metadata supplied by the sample provider rather than from assay-based typing. What the authors observed across the whole study: How much clinical and demographic metadata was included differed by source and by participant, and the metadata was provided uncurated.

The immunoSEQ Assay, a bias-controlled multiplex PCR, was used to amplify TCRbeta CDR3 regions from genomic DNA. Per the original workflow: Nucleated cell counts per sample were estimated from amplification of reference gene primers within the assay. To quantify the absolute abundance of each unique TCRbeta CDR3 rearrangement, sequence reads were collapsed and filtered. Productive Simpson clonality was computed per sample as the square root of Simpson's diversity index over productive rearrangements. Here the immuneACCESS table is served through TCRdb, limited to in-frame sequences with V and J called. Missing clones are a known gap in these copies; in checked studies unresolved V genes cover under half, and the rest lacks a known reason. V, J and clone size reflect that table, while D and trimming were determined from the DNA. Within this sample are 170,000 or so clones, with roughly 90% of them counted one time only. The top ten hold around 6.5% of the sample.

The V and J segments used are TRBV14 and TRBJ1-3; 8 junctional bases match TRBD1. The sample taken for sequencing was PBMCs or T cells enriched from blood (not recorded which). This sequence was found in a woman in her forties or fifties who had recovered from COVID-19. The DNA sequence is given as TGTGCCAGCAGCCAAGATTTCCGACTATGGGGGACAGGACTCTCTGGAAACACCATATATTTT. Its amino acids are CASSQDFRLWGTGLSGNTIYF.